Described below is a single TCR beta chain sequence and its context. The sequenced template was cDNA made from the entire isolated RNA. Profiled with immunoSEQ multiplex PCR; TCRdb holds only in-frame clones, not every one. The sample lists 350,000 or so clones, roughly a fifth occurring once. This sample was included in a study of beta chain features in type 1 diabetes. Trimming pared 4 bases from V and 2 bases from J, leaving 11 bases between. This CDR3 region has 14 residues. Germline V gives CDR1 LGHNT, CDR2 FRNRAP. Material: naive CD4+ T cells from blood. The TCR comes from a woman in her late teens or twenties in good health. This chain links TRBV12-5 with TRBJ2-5; D gene unclear. CDR3 residues: CASGSPAGQETQYF. CDR3 DNA: TGTGCTAGTGGTTCCCCCGCCGGGCAAGAGACCCAGTACTTC.